The clone carrying this T cell receptor beta chain was observed many times. The study amplified TCR beta CDR3 regions using RNA transcripts. First-round RT-PCR relied on HTBI primers, and a second-round multiplex PCR came next. Each CDR3 protein gets one entry after TCRdb re-called the multiplex PCR reads with MiXCR. The sample lists roughly 500,000 distinct CDR3 sequences, 13% to 15% occurring once. The length of the CDR3 is 15 residues. V shed 1 base, J shed 6 bases, and the junction held 6 bases outside the gene matches. Germline CDR1 MGHRA, CDR2 YSYEKL. The entry originates in a study of Graves' ophthalmopathy and Graves' hyperthyroidism.

Sequencing was carried out using blood. The TCR originated in a woman in her 30s with Graves' ophthalmopathy. This chain links TRBV4-1 with TRBJ1-5; 7 nucleotides match TRBD1. This chain's CDR3 is CASSQGGAGGQPQHF. The CDR3, as DNA: TGCGCCAGCAGCCAAGGCGGCGCAGGGGGTCAGCCCCAGCATTTT.